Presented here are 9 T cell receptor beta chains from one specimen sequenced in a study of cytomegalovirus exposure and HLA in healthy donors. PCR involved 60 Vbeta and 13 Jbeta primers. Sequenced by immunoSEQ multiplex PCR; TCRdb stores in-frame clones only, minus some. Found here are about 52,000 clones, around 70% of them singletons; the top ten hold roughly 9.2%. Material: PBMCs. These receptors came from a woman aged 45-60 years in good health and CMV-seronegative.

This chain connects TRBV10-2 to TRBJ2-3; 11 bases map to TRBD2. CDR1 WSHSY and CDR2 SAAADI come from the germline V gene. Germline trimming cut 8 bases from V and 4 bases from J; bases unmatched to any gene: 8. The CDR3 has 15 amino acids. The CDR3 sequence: CASAGTSGFADTQYF. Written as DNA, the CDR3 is TGCGCCAGCGCCGGGACTAGCGGCTTTGCAGATACGCAGTATTTT.

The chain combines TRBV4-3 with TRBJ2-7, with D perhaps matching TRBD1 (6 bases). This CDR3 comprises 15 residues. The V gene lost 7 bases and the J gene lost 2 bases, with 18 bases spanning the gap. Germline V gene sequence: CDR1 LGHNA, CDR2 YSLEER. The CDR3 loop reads CASKITLRGPYEQYF. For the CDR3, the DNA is TGCGCCAGCAAAATTACCCTCAGGGGTCCCTACGAGCAGTACTTC.

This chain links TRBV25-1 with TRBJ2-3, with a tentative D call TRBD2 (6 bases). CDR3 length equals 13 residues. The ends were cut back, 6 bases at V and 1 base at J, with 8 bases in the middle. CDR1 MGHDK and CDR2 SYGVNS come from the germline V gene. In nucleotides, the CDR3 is TGTGCCAGCAGACTAGCTGGCACAGATACGCAGTATTTT. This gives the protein CASRLAGTDTQYF.

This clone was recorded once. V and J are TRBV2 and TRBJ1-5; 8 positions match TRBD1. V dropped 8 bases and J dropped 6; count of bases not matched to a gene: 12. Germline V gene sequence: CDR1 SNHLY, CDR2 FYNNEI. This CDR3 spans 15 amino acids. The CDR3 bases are TGTGCCAGCGAAGAAGGAGGACAGGGAATTCAGCCCCAGCATTTT. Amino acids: CASEEGGQGIQPQHF.

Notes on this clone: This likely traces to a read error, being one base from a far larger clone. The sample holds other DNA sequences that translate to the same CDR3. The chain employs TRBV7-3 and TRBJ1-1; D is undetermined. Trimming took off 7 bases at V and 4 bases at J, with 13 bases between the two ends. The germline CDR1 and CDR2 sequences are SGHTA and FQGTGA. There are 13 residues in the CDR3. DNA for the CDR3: TGTGCCAGCAAAGCAGGACTTGGCACTGAAGCTTTCTTT. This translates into CASKAGLGTEAFF.

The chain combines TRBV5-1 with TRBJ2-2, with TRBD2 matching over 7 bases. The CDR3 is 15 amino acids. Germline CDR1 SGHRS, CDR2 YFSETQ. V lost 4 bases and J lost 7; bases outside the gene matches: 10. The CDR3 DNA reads TGCGCCAGCAGCCGGGCGGGAGTTGAAAACGGGGAGCTGTTTTTT. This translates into CASSRAGVENGELFF.

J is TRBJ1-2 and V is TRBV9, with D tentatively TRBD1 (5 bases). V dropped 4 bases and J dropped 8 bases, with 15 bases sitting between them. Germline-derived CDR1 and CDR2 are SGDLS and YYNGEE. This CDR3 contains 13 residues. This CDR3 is CASSTQVMDGYTF. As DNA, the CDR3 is TGTGCCAGCAGCACACAGGTGATGGACGGCTACACCTTC.

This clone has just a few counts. CDR3 sequence (DNA): TGTGCCAGCAGTCCATCGGGAGGCGGGCCCCCCCATACGCAGTATTTT. This sequence encodes CASSPSGGGPPHTQYF. The chain couples TRBV27 to TRBJ2-3; 7 bases are shared with TRBD2. Trimming removed 5 bases from V and 7 bases from J; junction bases left unmatched: 15. CDR3 size: 16 residues. Looked up from germline, CDR1 is MNHEY and CDR2 is SMNVEV (reference sequence).

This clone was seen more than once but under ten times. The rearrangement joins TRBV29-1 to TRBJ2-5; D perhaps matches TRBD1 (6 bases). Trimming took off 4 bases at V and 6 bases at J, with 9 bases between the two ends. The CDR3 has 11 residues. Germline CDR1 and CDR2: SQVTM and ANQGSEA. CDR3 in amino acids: CSVAQGQTQYF. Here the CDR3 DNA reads TGCAGCGTTGCACAGGGACAGACCCAGTACTTC.